Presented here are 17 T cell receptor beta chains from one specimen sequenced in a study of cytotoxic CD8 clonotypes in ibrutinib-treated CLL. Generated by immunoSEQ multiplex PCR, the TCRdb table keeps only in-frame clones and is missing some. The sample yields fewer than 400,000 clones, 67% seen once. Sequenced material: PBMCs, taken after 36 months of ibrutinib treatment. Receptors originate from a human donor with chronic lymphocytic leukemia.

The CDR3 protein is CASSATGGNTGELFF. Here the CDR3 DNA reads TGTGCCAGCAGTGCTACAGGGGGAAACACCGGGGAGCTGTTTTTT. The V call is TRBV2, the J call TRBJ2-2; 8 bases are a match to TRBD1. The length of the CDR3 is 15 residues. Per germline, CDR1 SNHLY and CDR2 FYNNEI. V gave up 4 bases and J gave up 2 bases; unmatched junction bases: 3.

The chain has TRBV19 and TRBJ2-7; D might be TRBD1 or TRBD2, each matching 5 bases. Germline V gene sequence: CDR1 LNHDA, CDR2 SQIVND (reference sequence). The CDR3 sequence is 13 residues long. The V gene lost 6 bases and the J gene lost 7 bases, with 16 bases spanning the gap. CDR3 DNA: TGTGCCAGTAGCTTCGGGACCTCTACTGAGCAGTACTTC. Encoded protein: CASSFGTSTEQYF.

V gene TRBV12-5 combines with J gene TRBJ2-7; 10 nucleotides align to TRBD1. J gave up 2 bases and V 6 bases, and 4 bases lay outside the gene matches. Germline CDR1 and CDR2: LGHNT and FRNRAP. The CDR3 sequence is 14 residues long. The CDR3 loop is CASGSGTGAYEQYF. The CDR3 nucleotides are TGTGCTAGTGGCTCCGGGACAGGGGCCTACGAGCAGTACTTC.

CDR3 DNA: TGCAGCGTGGGGGACAGGGGGCACTTGAGCACTGAAGCTTTCTTT. Its protein product is CSVGDRGHLSTEAFF. The V and J genes are TRBV29-1 and TRBJ1-1; 12 bases match TRBD1. Germline CDR1 SQVTM, CDR2 ANQGSEA. The ends lost 6 bases at V and 4 bases at J; junction bases unmatched: 9. The CDR3 runs 15 residues.

This clone has just one count. This chain joins TRBV11-2 and TRBJ1-2; 8 bases map to TRBD1. From germline, CDR1 is SGHAT and CDR2 FQNNGV. CDR3 length: 14 residues. After removal of 5 bases from V and 3 bases from J, the junction contained 5 bases not matched to a gene. The CDR3 region is CASSPDRGYYGYTF. CDR3 sequence (DNA): TGTGCCAGCAGCCCAGACAGGGGCTACTATGGCTACACCTTC.

Note on this clone: A read error may produce the germline difference seen at one junction end. V and J are TRBV28 and TRBJ1-2; D is ambiguous. Looked up from germline, CDR1 is MDHEN and CDR2 is SYDVKM. CDR3 length: 16 amino acids. This CDR3 reads CASSSVIQTSPYGIDF. The DNA for the CDR3 is TGTGCCAGCAGTTCCGTGATACAGACATCCCCCTATGGCATTGACTTC.

The J gene is TRBJ2-1, the V gene TRBV6-5, with 8 bases matching TRBD2. Germline assignment: CDR1 MNHEY and CDR2 SVGAGI. There are 15 residues in the CDR3. V gave up 0 bases and J gave up 4 bases; unmatched junction bases: 2. CDR3 protein: CASSYSAGGYNEQFF. Here the CDR3 DNA reads TGTGCCAGCAGTTACTCGGCGGGAGGATACAATGAGCAGTTCTTC.

The chain carries TRBV28 and TRBJ1-2, with a tentative D call TRBD1 (6 bases). There are 15 residues in the CDR3. Germline V gene lookup returns CDR1 MDHEN and CDR2 SYDVKM. The V gene lost 10 bases and the J gene lost 2 bases, with 20 bases spanning the gap. CDR3: CATGSRGGRNYGYTF. The DNA for the CDR3 is TGTGCCACCGGTTCCCGCGGGGGGCGCAACTATGGCTACACCTTC.

This chain joins TRBV27 and TRBJ1-5, with TRBD1 as a possible D gene (5 bases). The CDR3 sequence is 16 residues long. Germline values: CDR1 MNHEY, CDR2 SMNVEV (reference sequence). V shed 5 bases and J shed 0 bases, with 14 bases lying between them. CDR3 protein: CASSRRGFYSNQPQHF. For the CDR3, the DNA is TGTGCCAGCAGTAGACGGGGGTTTTATAGCAATCAGCCCCAGCATTTT.

V and J are TRBV18 and TRBJ2-2; no firm D call. CDR1 and CDR2 (germline): KGHSH, LQKENI. The CDR3 has 14 residues. With 0 bases removed from V and 6 bases from J, the gap between germline ends came to 8 bases. The CDR3 is CASSPPSRAGELFF. DNA for the CDR3: TGTGCCAGCTCACCACCGTCAAGGGCCGGGGAGCTGTTTTTT.

This clone was recorded at least ten times. J is TRBJ1-2 and V is TRBV27, with 8 bases identical to TRBD1. Per the germline V gene, CDR1 is MNHEY and CDR2 is SMNVEV (reference sequence). After removal of 3 bases from V and 7 bases from J, the junction contained 10 bases not matched to a gene. The CDR3 has 15 amino acids. The CDR3 region has the DNA TGTGCCAGCAGTTTGGTGCCAGGGGGCATGGGTGGCTACACCTTC. Encoded protein: CASSLVPGGMGGYTF.

The V and J genes are TRBV7-9 and TRBJ1-2; 7 bases align to TRBD1. V lost 1 base to trimming and J lost 3 bases; unmatched junction nucleotides: 2. Germline-derived CDR1 and CDR2 are SEHNR and FQNEAQ (reference sequence). CDR3 length: 14 amino acids. CDR3 sequence reads: CASSLVDRDYGYTF. The CDR3 nucleotides are TGTGCCAGCAGCTTAGTAGACAGGGACTATGGCTACACCTTC.

The chain employs TRBV5-6 and TRBJ1-1; maybe TRBD1 (5 bases). Trimming stripped 5 bases from V and 3 bases from J, with 26 bases between. Germline-derived CDR1 and CDR2 are SGHDT and YYEEEE. This CDR3 has 18 residues. The CDR3 reads CASSTATSGLWRHTEAFF. DNA for the CDR3: TGTGCCAGCAGTACAGCTACTTCAGGGCTTTGGCGGCACACTGAAGCTTTCTTT.

V usage is TRBV6-5 and J usage is TRBJ2-7, with 9 bases fitting TRBD2. The V gene end was trimmed by 7 bases and the J gene end by 3 bases; junction bases not matched to a gene: 4. The CDR3 covers 13 residues. Germline assignment: CDR1 MNHEY and CDR2 SVGAGI. CDR3 nucleotides: TGTGCCAGCATGAGCGGGGGGCTCTACGAGCAGTACTTC. Residues: CASMSGGLYEQYF.

The sample holds a few counts of this clone. The rearrangement links TRBV18 to TRBJ1-1; D gene uncertain. Germline assignment: CDR1 KGHSH and CDR2 LQKENI. The CDR3 has 15 residues. V was clipped by 1 base and J by 2 bases, with 11 bases between them. In DNA form, the CDR3 reads TGTGCCAGCTCACCACGGGTGGGGTTCAACACTGAAGCTTTCTTT. Translating it yields CASSPRVGFNTEAFF.

This clone has only a few counts. The same CDR3 also results from other DNA sequences found in this sample. The rearrangement uses TRBV9 and TRBJ2-3; no reliable D call. Trimming left V 0 bases short and J 4 bases short, with 0 bases between. The CDR3 contains 11 residues. Germline V gene sequence: CDR1 SGDLS, CDR2 YYNGEE. The CDR3: CASSVADTQYF. DNA of the CDR3: TGTGCCAGCAGCGTAGCAGATACGCAGTATTTT.

The chain employs TRBV7-3 and TRBJ2-3; D may correspond to TRBD1 or TRBD2 (5 bases each). Per germline, CDR1 SGHTA and CDR2 FQGTGA. Trimming removed 5 bases at V and 2 bases at J, with 14 bases between. The CDR3 extends over 15 amino acids. The CDR3 loop reads CASSPTPGTTDTQYF. Here the CDR3 DNA reads TGTGCCAGCAGCCCAACTCCCGGGACCACAGATACGCAGTATTTT.